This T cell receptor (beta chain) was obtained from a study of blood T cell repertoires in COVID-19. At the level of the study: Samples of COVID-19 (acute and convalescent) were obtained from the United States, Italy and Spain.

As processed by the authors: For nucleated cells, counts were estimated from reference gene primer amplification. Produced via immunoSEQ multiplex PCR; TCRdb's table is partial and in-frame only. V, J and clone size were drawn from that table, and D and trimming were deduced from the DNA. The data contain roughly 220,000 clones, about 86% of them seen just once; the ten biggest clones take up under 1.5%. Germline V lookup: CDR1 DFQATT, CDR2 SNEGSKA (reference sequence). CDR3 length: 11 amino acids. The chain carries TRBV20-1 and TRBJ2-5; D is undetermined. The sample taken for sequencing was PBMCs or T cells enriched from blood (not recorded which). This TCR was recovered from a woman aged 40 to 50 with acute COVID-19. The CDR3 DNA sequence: TGCGGGTGGAGATACCAAGAGACCCAGTACTTC. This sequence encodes CGWRYQETQYF.